This T cell receptor (beta chain) was recorded in a study of cytomegalovirus exposure and HLA in healthy donors. Use of 60 Vbeta and 13 Jbeta primers characterized the PCR. Using immunoSEQ multiplex PCR, the repertoire was profiled, and TCRdb retains in-frame clones only, with some absent. The sample carries some 130,000 clones, approximately 80% recorded once. The CDR3 sequence is 14 residues long. Germline V CDR1 and CDR2: SEHNR, FQNEAQ (reference sequence). Losses at the gene ends were 5 bases for V and 7 bases for J; bases not matched to a gene: 9. The chain joins TRBV7-9 to TRBJ1-1, with TRBD1 identical over 8 bases. Sequencing was performed on PBMCs. The clonotype originates from a man aged 25-45 years in good health and CMV-seronegative. CDR3 amino acids: CASSPGPGGSEAFF. Written as DNA, the CDR3 is TGTGCCAGCAGCCCAGGCCCAGGGGGCAGTGAAGCTTTCTTT.